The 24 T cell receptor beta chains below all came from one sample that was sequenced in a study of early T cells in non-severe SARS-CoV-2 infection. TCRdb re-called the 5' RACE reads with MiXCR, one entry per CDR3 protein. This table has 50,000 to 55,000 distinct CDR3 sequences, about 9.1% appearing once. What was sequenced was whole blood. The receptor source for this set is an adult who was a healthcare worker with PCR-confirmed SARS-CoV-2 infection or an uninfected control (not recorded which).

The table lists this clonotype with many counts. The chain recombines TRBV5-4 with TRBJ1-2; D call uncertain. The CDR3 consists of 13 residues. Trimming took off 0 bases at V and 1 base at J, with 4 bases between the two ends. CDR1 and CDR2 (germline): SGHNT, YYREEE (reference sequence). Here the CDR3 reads CASSLDFNYGYTF. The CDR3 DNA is TGTGCCAGCAGCTTGGACTTTAACTATGGCTACACCTTC.

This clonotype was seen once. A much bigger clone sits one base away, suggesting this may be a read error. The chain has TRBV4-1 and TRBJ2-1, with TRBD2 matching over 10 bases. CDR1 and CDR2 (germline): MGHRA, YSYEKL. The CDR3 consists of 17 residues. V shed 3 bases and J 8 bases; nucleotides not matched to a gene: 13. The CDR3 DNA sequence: TGCGCCAGCAGCCATTTTGAGCGGGAGGGCCATGGCGATGAGCAGTTCTTC. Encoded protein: CASSHFEREGHGDEQFF.

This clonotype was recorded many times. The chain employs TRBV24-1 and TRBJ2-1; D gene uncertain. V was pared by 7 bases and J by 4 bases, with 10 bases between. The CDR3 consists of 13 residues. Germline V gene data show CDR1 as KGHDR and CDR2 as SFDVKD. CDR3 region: CATSWSPYNEQFF. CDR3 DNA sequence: TGTGCCACCAGCTGGTCCCCATACAATGAGCAGTTCTTC.

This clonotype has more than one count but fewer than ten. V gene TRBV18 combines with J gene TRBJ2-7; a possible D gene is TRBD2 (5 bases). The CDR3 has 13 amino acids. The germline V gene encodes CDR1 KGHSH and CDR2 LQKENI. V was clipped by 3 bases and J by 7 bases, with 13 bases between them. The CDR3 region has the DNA TGTGCCAGCTCACCCGAGGGTCTCGAGGAGCAGTACTTC. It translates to CASSPEGLEEQYF.

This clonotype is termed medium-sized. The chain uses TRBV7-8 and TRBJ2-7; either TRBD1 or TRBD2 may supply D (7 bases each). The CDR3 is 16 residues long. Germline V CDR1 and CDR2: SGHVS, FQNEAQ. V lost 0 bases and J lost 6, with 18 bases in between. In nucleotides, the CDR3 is TGTGCCAGCAGCTTAGCGATTCAACAGGGGAGGGTCGAGCAGTACTTC. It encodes CASSLAIQQGRVEQYF.

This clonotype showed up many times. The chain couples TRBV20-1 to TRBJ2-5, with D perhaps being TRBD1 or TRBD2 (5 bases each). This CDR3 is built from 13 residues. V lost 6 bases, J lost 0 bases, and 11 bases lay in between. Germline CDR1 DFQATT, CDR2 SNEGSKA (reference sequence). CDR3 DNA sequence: TGCAGTGCGCCGGGGCCGAACCAAGAGACCCAGTACTTC. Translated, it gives CSAPGPNQETQYF.

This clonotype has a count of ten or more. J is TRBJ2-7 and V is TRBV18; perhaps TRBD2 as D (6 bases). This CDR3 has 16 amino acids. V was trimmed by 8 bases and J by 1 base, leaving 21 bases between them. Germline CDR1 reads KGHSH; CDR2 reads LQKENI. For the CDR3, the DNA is TGTGCCAGCGCCCCCACCGGAGGGCGAAATTCCTACGAGCAGTACTTC. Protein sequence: CASAPTGGRNSYEQYF.

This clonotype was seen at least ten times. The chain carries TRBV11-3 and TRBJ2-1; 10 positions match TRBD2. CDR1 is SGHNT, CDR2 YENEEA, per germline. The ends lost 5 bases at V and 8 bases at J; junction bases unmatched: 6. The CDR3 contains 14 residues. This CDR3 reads CASSKGLAFDEQFF. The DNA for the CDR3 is TGTGCCAGCAGCAAGGGACTAGCGTTCGATGAGCAGTTCTTC.

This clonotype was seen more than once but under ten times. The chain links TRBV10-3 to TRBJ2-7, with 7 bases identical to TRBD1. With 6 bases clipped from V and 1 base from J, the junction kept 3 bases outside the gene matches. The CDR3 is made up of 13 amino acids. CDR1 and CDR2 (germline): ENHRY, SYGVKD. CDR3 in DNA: TGTGCCATCAGCGCACAGGGGTCCTACGAGCAGTACTTC. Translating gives CAISAQGSYEQYF.

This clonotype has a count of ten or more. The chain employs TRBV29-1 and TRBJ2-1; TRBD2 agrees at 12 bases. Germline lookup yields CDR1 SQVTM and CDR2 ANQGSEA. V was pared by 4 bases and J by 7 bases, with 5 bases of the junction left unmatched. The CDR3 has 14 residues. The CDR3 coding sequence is TGCAGCGTTGGGGTGACTAGCGGGAGTAATGAGCAGTTCTTC. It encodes CSVGVTSGSNEQFF.

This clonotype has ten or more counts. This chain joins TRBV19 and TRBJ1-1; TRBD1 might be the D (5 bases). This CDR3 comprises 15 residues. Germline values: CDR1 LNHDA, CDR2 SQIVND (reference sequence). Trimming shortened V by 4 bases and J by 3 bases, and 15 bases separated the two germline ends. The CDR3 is CASSNQPGLDTEAFF. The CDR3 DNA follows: TGTGCCAGTAGTAATCAACCGGGGCTGGACACTGAAGCTTTCTTT. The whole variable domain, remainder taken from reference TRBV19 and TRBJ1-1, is DGGITQSPKYLFRKEGQNVTLSCEQNLNHDAMYWYRQDPGQGLRLIYYSQIVNDFQKGDIAEGYSVSREKKESFPLTVTSAQKNPTAFYLCASSNQPGLDTEAFFGQGTRLTVV.

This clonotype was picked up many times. The CDR3, as DNA: TGTGCCAGCAGCGTAGGGGGGATTCTGCAAGAGACCCAGTACTTC. Translation gives CASSVGGILQETQYF. The chain couples TRBV9 to TRBJ2-5; D may correspond to TRBD1 or TRBD2 (5 bases each). The V gene lost 0 bases and the J gene lost 2 bases, with 11 bases spanning the gap. The CDR3 is 15 residues long. Germline-derived CDR1 and CDR2 are SGDLS and YYNGEE.

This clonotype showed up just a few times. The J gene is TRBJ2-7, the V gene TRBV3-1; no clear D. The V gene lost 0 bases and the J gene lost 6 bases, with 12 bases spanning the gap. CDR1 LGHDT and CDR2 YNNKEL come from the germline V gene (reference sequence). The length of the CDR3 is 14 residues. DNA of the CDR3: TGTGCCAGCAGCCAAGATTTTACCGGGTCCGAGCAGTACTTC. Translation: CASSQDFTGSEQYF.

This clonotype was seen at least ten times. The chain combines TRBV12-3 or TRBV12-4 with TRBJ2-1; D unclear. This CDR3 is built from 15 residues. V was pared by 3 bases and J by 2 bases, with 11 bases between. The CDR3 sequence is CASSLDPYPYNEQFF. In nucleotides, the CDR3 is TGTGCCAGCAGTTTGGACCCATACCCCTACAATGAGCAGTTCTTC.

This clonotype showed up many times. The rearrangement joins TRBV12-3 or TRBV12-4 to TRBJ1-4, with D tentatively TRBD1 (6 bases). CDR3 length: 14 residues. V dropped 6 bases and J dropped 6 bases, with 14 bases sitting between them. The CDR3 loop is CASSSQGSHEKLFF. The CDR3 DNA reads TGTGCCAGCAGCTCACAGGGAAGTCATGAAAAACTGTTTTTT.

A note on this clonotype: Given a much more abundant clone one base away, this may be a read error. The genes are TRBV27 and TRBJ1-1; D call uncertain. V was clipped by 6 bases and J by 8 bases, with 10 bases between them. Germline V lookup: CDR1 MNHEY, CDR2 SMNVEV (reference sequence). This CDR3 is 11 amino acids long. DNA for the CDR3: TGTGCCAGCAGGGTTTGGCTAGAAGCTTTCTTT. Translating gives CASRVWLEAFF.

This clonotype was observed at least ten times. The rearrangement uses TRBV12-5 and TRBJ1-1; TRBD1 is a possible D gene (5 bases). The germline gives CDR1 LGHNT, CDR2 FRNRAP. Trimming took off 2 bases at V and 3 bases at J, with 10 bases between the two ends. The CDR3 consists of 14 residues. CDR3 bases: TGTGCTAGTGGTTTGCCCCCGGGGGACACTGAAGCTTTCTTT. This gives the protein CASGLPPGDTEAFF.

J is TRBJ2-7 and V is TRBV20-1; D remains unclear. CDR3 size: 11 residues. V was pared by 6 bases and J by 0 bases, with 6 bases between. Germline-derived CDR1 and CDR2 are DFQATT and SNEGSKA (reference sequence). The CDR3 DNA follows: TGCAGTGCCGTAGGCTCCTACGAGCAGTACTTC. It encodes CSAVGSYEQYF.

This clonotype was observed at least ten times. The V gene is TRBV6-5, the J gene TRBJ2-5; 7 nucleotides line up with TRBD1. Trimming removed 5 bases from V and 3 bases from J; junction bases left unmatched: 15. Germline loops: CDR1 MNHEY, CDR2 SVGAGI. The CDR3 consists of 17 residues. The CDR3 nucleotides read TGTGCCAGCAGTGGCTCAGATTGGGACAGAGTAAAAGAGACCCAGTACTTC. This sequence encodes CASSGSDWDRVKETQYF.

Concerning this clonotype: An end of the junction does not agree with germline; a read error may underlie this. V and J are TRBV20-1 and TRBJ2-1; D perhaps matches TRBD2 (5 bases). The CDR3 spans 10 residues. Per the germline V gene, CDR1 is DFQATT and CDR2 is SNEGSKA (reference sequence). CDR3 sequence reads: CSASGNAQFF. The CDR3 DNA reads TGCAGTGCTAGCGGGAATGCGCAGTTCTTC.

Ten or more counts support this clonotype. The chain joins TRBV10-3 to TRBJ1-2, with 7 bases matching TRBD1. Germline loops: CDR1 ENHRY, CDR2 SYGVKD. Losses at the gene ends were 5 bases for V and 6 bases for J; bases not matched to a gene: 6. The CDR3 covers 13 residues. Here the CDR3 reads CAISPGQIDGYTF. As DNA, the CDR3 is TGTGCCATCAGTCCGGGACAGATAGATGGCTACACCTTC.

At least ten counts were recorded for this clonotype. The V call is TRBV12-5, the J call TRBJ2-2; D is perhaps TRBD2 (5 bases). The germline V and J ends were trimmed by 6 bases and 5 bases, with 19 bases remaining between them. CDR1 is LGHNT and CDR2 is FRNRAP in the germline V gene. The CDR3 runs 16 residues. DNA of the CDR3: TGTGCTAGTGGCAAAATACTAGAACAGTTTACCGGGGAGCTGTTTTTT. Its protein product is CASGKILEQFTGELFF.

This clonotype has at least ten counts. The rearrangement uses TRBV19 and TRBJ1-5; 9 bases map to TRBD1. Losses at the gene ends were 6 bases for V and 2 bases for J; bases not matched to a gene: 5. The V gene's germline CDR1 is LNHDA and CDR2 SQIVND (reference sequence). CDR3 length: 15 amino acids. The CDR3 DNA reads TGTGCCAGTAGGTACACAGGGGGCGGCAATCAGCCCCAGCATTTT. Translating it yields CASRYTGGGNQPQHF.

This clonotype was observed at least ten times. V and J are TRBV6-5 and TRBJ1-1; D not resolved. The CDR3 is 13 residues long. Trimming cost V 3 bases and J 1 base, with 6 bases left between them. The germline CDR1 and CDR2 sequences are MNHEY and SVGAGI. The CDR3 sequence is CASSYQRNTEAFF. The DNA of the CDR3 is TGTGCCAGCAGTTATCAAAGGAACACTGAAGCTTTCTTT.